Listed below are T cell receptor beta chains from one sample, sequenced in a study of blood T cell repertoires in COVID-19. Only in-frame clones appear in the TCRdb table, and some are missing; sequencing was by immunoSEQ multiplex PCR. The sample yields 150,000 or so clones, roughly four fifths seen once. The specimen was peripheral blood. All receptors come from a human donor with acute or convalescent COVID-19. The donor label of this sample is uncertain. Both conserved end residues are part of each CDR3. The order of the fields is V gene, J gene, D gene, clone size, CDR3 protein, CDR3 DNA. D genes are given only for firm matches. A clone size is listed for some rows: how often the clone was seen (once, few, many), or a class if it is expanded.

>TRBV5-6|TRBJ1-2|.|.
CASSLQGNYGYTF
TGTGCCAGCAGCTTGCAGGGTAACTATGGCTACACCTTC
>TRBV7-9|TRBJ1-6|TRBD1|.
CASSLGGQAPNSPLHF
TGTGCCAGCAGCCTAGGTGGACAGGCGCCTAATTCACCCCTCCACTTT
>TRBV6-2/TRBV6-3|TRBJ1-6|TRBD1|.
CASSYSGTGGESYNSPLHF
TGTGCCAGCAGTTACTCGGGAACAGGGGGCGAATCCTATAATTCACCCCTCCACTTT
>TRBV6-5|TRBJ1-1|TRBD1|.
CASSLDRGQIKGAFF
TGTGCCAGCAGTCTAGACAGGGGGCAAATAAAAGGGGCTTTCTTT
>TRBV10-3|TRBJ2-1|.|.
CATNGGLYNEQFF
TGTGCCACCAACGGGGGGCTCTACAATGAGCAGTTCTTC
>TRBV9|TRBJ1-6|.|.
CASSVGQGYSPLHF
TGTGCCAGCAGCGTAGGTCAGGGTTACTCACCCCTCCACTTT
>TRBV12-3/TRBV12-4|TRBJ1-1|.|.
CASSLDLSEAFF
TGTGCCAGCAGTTTAGACCTGAGTGAAGCTTTCTTT
>TRBV7-9|TRBJ1-5|.|once
CASSSLQGEPQHF
TGTGCCAGCAGCTCACTACAGGGAGAGCCCCAGCATTTT
>TRBV30|TRBJ2-7|TRBD1|.
CAWRSLRGSDEQYF
TGTGCCTGGAGGTCCCTCAGGGGGTCGGACGAGCAGTACTTC
>TRBV6-4|TRBJ1-5|.|.
CASSGSPNQPQHF
TGTGCCAGCAGTGGCTCTCCAAATCAGCCCCAGCATTTT
>TRBV30|TRBJ1-3|.|.
CAWTGGGNTIYF
TGTGCCTGGACCGGGGGAGGAAACACCATATATTTT
>TRBV7-9|TRBJ1-2|.|.
CASSLPQGNYGYTF
TGTGCCAGCAGCTTGCCGCAGGGAAACTATGGCTACACCTTC
>TRBV7-6|TRBJ1-4|.|few
CASSPQGRIVEKLFF
TGTGCCAGCAGCCCCCAAGGGAGGATCGTTGAAAAACTGTTTTTT
>TRBV27|TRBJ1-6|TRBD1|.
CASSDPRDRGTPLHF
TGTGCCAGCAGTGATCCTCGGGACAGGGGCACACCCCTCCACTTT
>TRBV3-1/TRBV3-2|TRBJ2-7|.|.
CASSPGRGQGKNEQYF
TGTGCCAGCAGCCCCGGGAGGGGACAGGGTAAGAACGAGCAGTACTTC
>TRBV7-3|TRBJ2-2|TRBD2|.
CASSSSGGTTGELFF
TGTGCCAGCAGCTCGTCGGGGGGAACCACCGGGGAGCTGTTTTTT
>TRBV19|TRBJ1-1|TRBD1|.
CASSVNRGTNTEAFF
TGTGCCAGTAGTGTTAACAGGGGAACGAACACTGAAGCTTTCTTT
>TRBV5-1|TRBJ2-5|TRBD1|few
CASSNDRGPQETQYF
TGCGCCAGCAGCAATGACAGGGGTCCCCAAGAGACCCAGTACTTC
>TRBV29-1|TRBJ1-1|.|.
CSAYRATEAFF
TGCAGCGCTTACAGGGCCACTGAAGCTTTCTTT
>TRBV21-1|TRBJ1-2|.|.
CASIKRGERNGYTF
TGTGCCAGCATCAAGAGAGGAGAAAGGAATGGCTACACCTTC
>TRBV19|TRBJ1-2|TRBD1|once
CASSWTGGGYTF
TGTGCCAGTAGTTGGACAGGTGGAGGCTACACCTTC
>TRBV2|TRBJ2-7|.|.
CASSVARPYEQYF
TGTGCCAGCAGTGTGGCTCGCCCCTACGAGCAGTACTTC
>TRBV29-1|TRBJ2-7|.|.
CSVGVRKSSYEQYF
TGCAGCGTTGGCGTCAGGAAGAGCTCCTACGAGCAGTACTTC
>TRBV6-5|TRBJ1-5|TRBD1|.
CASRSRTGSNQPQHF
TGTGCCAGCAGGAGTAGGACAGGGAGCAATCAGCCCCAGCATTTT
>TRBV25-1|TRBJ1-3|.|.
CASSPPGILGNTIYF
TGTGCCAGCAGTCCGCCCGGGATTCTGGGAAACACCATATATTTT
>TRBV6-4|TRBJ2-2|.|.
CASSPSGGETGELFF
TGTGCCAGCAGTCCGTCCGGAGGGGAGACCGGGGAGCTGTTTTTT
>TRBV5-6|TRBJ2-7|TRBD1|.
CASSFYGGTAESYEQYF
TGTGCCAGCAGCTTCTATGGTGGGACAGCCGAGTCCTACGAGCAGTACTTC
>TRBV2|TRBJ2-5|TRBD2|few
CASKGLAGRETQYF
TGTGCCAGCAAGGGACTAGCGGGGAGAGAGACCCAGTACTTC
>TRBV30|TRBJ2-7|TRBD1|.
CAWSVQGAYEQYF
TGTGCCTGGAGTGTACAGGGGGCCTACGAGCAGTACTTC
>TRBV30|TRBJ2-5|.|.
CALSLGHETQYF
TGTGCCCTTTCCCTCGGACATGAGACCCAGTACTTC
>TRBV4-1|TRBJ2-7|.|.
CASSSDSVQGEQYF
TGCGCCAGCAGCTCCGACTCAGTCCAGGGCGAGCAGTACTTC
>TRBV9|TRBJ1-2|.|once
CASSPGFYGYTF
TGTGCCAGCAGCCCGGGGTTCTATGGCTACACCTTC
>TRBV28|TRBJ1-3|.|.
CAMLGAGGNTIYF
TGTGCCATGCTTGGGGCAGGAGGAAACACCATATATTTT
>TRBV29-1|TRBJ1-2|TRBD1|.
CSVIPGGTNYGYTF
TGCAGCGTTATCCCAGGGGGCACTAACTATGGCTACACCTTC
>TRBV6-4|TRBJ2-3|.|.
CASSVEDGEAQYF
TGTGCCAGCAGTGTCGAGGATGGGGAGGCGCAGTATTTT
>TRBV6-4|TRBJ1-3|.|.
CASSDWWGGRNTIYF
TGTGCCAGCAGTGACTGGTGGGGGGGCCGAAACACCATATATTTT
>TRBV18|TRBJ2-5|TRBD1|.
CASSRQGLETQYF
TGTGCCAGCTCGCGACAGGGGTTAGAGACCCAGTACTTC
>TRBV9|TRBJ2-7|TRBD1|.
CASSPSRPRDRVSEQYF
TGTGCCAGCAGCCCCAGTAGACCCCGGGACAGGGTCAGCGAGCAGTACTTC
>TRBV6-2/TRBV6-3|TRBJ1-1|TRBD1|.
CASSPPGGGRTEAFF
TGTGCCAGCAGTCCCCCGGGAGGGGGCAGGACTGAAGCTTTCTTT
>TRBV7-9|TRBJ1-4|TRBD1|.
CASSLNRGTSEKLFF
TGTGCCAGCAGCTTAAACAGGGGAACGAGTGAAAAACTGTTTTTT
>TRBV4-2|TRBJ2-1|.|.
CASSQVTQRHNNEQFF
TGTGCCAGCAGCCAAGTTACTCAGCGGCACAACAATGAGCAGTTCTTC
>TRBV7-2|TRBJ2-3|TRBD2|.
CASSLARTSGGLSTDTQYF
TGTGCCAGCAGCTTAGCCCGGACTAGCGGGGGGCTCAGCACAGATACGCAGTATTTT
>TRBV10-2|TRBJ1-2|.|.
CASSEFGRSNYGYTF
TGCGCCAGCAGTGAATTCGGGAGATCTAACTATGGCTACACCTTC
>TRBV4-3|TRBJ1-4|.|.
CASSQLGRGGLEKLFF
TGCGCCAGCAGCCAATTGGGGCGGGGGGGTTTGGAAAAACTGTTTTTT
>TRBV29-1|TRBJ1-1|.|.
CSALSGTPYRTEAFF
TGCAGCGCACTCTCCGGGACACCCTATAGGACTGAAGCTTTCTTT
>TRBV18|TRBJ1-1|TRBD1|few
CASSPGVSRGTTEAFF
TGTGCCAGCTCACCAGGCGTTAGCAGGGGGACCACTGAAGCTTTCTTT
>TRBV6-5|TRBJ1-3|.|.
CASRGGAPSGNTIYF
TGTGCCAGCAGAGGAGGGGCCCCCTCTGGAAACACCATATATTTT
>TRBV27|TRBJ2-1|TRBD2|.
CASSPRTSGGYNEQFF
TGTGCCAGCAGCCCTAGGACTAGCGGGGGATACAATGAGCAGTTCTTC